The 20 T cell receptor beta chains in this list originate from one sample, sequenced in a study of CD8 T cells in ankylosing spondylitis. Via MiXCR, TCRdb re-called the 5' RACE reads, giving one row per CDR3 protein. The repertoire holds about 240,000 distinct CDR3 sequences, with around 10% as singletons. The sample taken for sequencing was blood, either unsorted or a sorted T cell fraction (not recorded which). All receptors come from a male donor with ankylosing spondylitis or in good health (not recorded which).

This clonotype appeared many times. J is TRBJ2-2 and V is TRBV28; 9 nucleotides agree with TRBD2. Germline V CDR1 and CDR2: MDHEN, SYDVKM. This CDR3 comprises 16 residues. V lost 8 bases to trimming and J lost 5 bases; unmatched junction nucleotides: 12. In nucleotides, the CDR3 is TGTGCCAGCGGTTACCGTCCAGCGGGAGGAACCGGGGAGCTGTTTTTT. Translated: CASGYRPAGGTGELFF. Filled out from reference TRBV28 and TRBJ2-2, the complete variable domain reads DVKVTQSSRYLVKRTGEKVFLECVQDMDHENMFWYRQDPGLGLRLIYFSYDVKMKEKGDIPEGYSVSREKKERFSLILESASTNQTSMYLCASGYRPAGGTGELFFGEGSRLTVL.

This clonotype came up many times. The chain joins TRBV5-6 to TRBJ1-4; the D gene is possibly TRBD1 (5 bases). CDR1 SGHDT and CDR2 YYEEEE come from the germline V gene. Deletions cut 0 bases from V and 11 bases from J, with 11 bases between. The CDR3 totals 13 residues. CDR3 sequence reads: CASSLERGGKLFF. CDR3 sequence (DNA): TGTGCCAGCAGCTTGGAGAGGGGTGGGAAACTGTTTTTT.

This clonotype has ten or more counts. The gene calls are TRBV20-1 and TRBJ2-1; TRBD1 or TRBD2 may be the D gene (5 bases each). V was pared by 0 bases and J by 4 bases, with 13 bases between. This CDR3 has 15 amino acids. Germline CDR1 DFQATT, CDR2 SNEGSKA (reference sequence). The CDR3, as DNA: TGCAGTGCTAGAGATGATCGGGGCAATTACAATGAGCAGTTCTTC. It specifies CSARDDRGNYNEQFF.

At least ten counts were recorded for this clonotype. The genes are TRBV4-2 and TRBJ1-5, with D tentatively TRBD1 (5 bases). Germline CDR1 LGHNA, CDR2 YNFKEQ. Deletions cut 0 bases from V and 9 bases from J, with 15 bases between. CDR3 length: 15 residues. CDR3: CASSQDFGTVRPQHF. The DNA for the CDR3 is TGTGCCAGCAGCCAAGACTTCGGGACTGTGCGGCCCCAGCATTTT.

The V gene is TRBV28, the J gene TRBJ2-5, with D possibly being TRBD1 (6 bases). Trimming left V 3 bases short and J 4 bases short, with 12 bases between. This CDR3 comprises 14 residues. From germline, CDR1 is MDHEN and CDR2 SYDVKM. This CDR3 is CASSFGTPGETQYF. The CDR3 DNA sequence: TGTGCCAGCAGTTTCGGGACACCCGGAGAGACCCAGTACTTC.

As for this clonotype: The DNA is left out, because the CDR3 cannot be placed on it with certainty; the CDR3 is given as TCRdb lists it. The chain carries TRBV29-1 and TRBJ2-7; the table calls TRBD2, which could not be checked here. Germline CDR1 is SQVTM and CDR2 is ANQGSEA. Both ends counted, the CDR3 spans 11 residues. The CDR3 loop reads CSVGRGTEEYF.

This chain uses TRBV4-1 with TRBJ2-1; D is uncertain. The germline V gene encodes CDR1 MGHRA and CDR2 YSYEKL. V was shortened by 1 base and J by 9 bases, with 19 bases between the two germline ends. CDR3 size: 16 residues. CDR3: CASSQGVIGVVGEQFF. The CDR3 DNA follows: TGCGCCAGCAGCCAAGGCGTCATTGGAGTGGTCGGTGAGCAGTTCTTC.

This clonotype was recorded many times. The V and J genes are TRBV5-1 and TRBJ2-6; tentatively, D is TRBD2 (6 bases). V gave up 4 bases and J gave up 0 bases, with 11 bases separating them. This CDR3 is built from 16 residues. Germline assignment: CDR1 SGHRS and CDR2 YFSETQ. CDR3 protein: CASSPRGTSGANVLTF. Written as DNA, the CDR3 is TGCGCCAGCAGCCCACGCGGGACCTCTGGGGCCAACGTCCTGACTTTC.

This chain connects TRBV20-1 to TRBJ2-5; 7 bases match TRBD1. The CDR3 is made up of 14 amino acids. The junction had 7 bases not matched to a gene; V was cut back by 6 bases and J by 0 bases. CDR1 and CDR2 (germline): DFQATT, SNEGSKA (reference sequence). CDR3 sequence: CSARTDRDQETQYF. The CDR3 DNA follows: TGCAGTGCAAGAACAGACAGGGACCAAGAGACCCAGTACTTC.

This clonotype has only a few counts. V usage is TRBV5-1 and J usage is TRBJ2-1, with TRBD1 identical over 8 bases. The V gene end was trimmed by 5 bases and the J gene end by 2 bases; junction bases not matched to a gene: 3. Germline assignment: CDR1 SGHRS and CDR2 YFSETQ. The CDR3 has 14 amino acids. The CDR3 loop reads CASSSDRAYNEQFF. The CDR3 DNA reads as TGCGCCAGCAGTTCGGACAGGGCCTACAATGAGCAGTTCTTC.

V is TRBV4-1 and J is TRBJ2-7; D might be TRBD1 (6 bases). Trimming left V 6 bases short and J 1 base short, with 16 bases between. CDR3 length: 15 amino acids. Germline lookup yields CDR1 MGHRA and CDR2 YSYEKL. CDR3 nucleotide sequence: TGCGCCAGCAGAGAAGGGGCAGGACAGTCCTACGAGCAGTACTTC. It is translated as CASREGAGQSYEQYF.

This clonotype was seen repeatedly, ten times or more. A read error may account for a junction end that differs from germline. V usage is TRBV10-3 and J usage is TRBJ2-1; possibly TRBD2 for D (5 bases). Germline loops: CDR1 ENHRY, CDR2 SYGVKD. The CDR3 loop spans 14 amino acids. The CDR3 region is CATLGSSSFNEQFF. The CDR3 DNA is TGTGCCACCTTGGGGAGCTCCTCCTTCAATGAGCAGTTCTTC.

This clonotype was detected a few times. The chain combines TRBV29-1 with TRBJ2-7; TRBD2 aligns across 8 bases. The germline V gene has CDR1 SQVTM and CDR2 ANQGSEA. V trimming: 4 bases; J trimming: 3 bases; junction bases outside the gene matches: 2. The CDR3 runs 12 residues. CDR3 nucleotide sequence: TGCAGCGTTGTAGCGGGAAGCTACGAGCAGTACTTC. Translated: CSVVAGSYEQYF.

This clonotype was recorded many times. This chain links TRBV20-1 with TRBJ1-5; 7 positions agree with TRBD1. Trimming at V came to 3 bases and at J to 5 bases, leaving 4 bases not matched to a gene. This CDR3 has 13 residues. Germline values: CDR1 DFQATT, CDR2 SNEGSKA (reference sequence). The CDR3 DNA is TGCAGTGCTAGCGGGACAGAGTATCAGCCCCAGCATTTT. It yields the protein CSASGTEYQPQHF.

This clonotype appeared a few times. This chain links TRBV5-6 with TRBJ1-2; 9 bases fit TRBD1. The length of the CDR3 is 18 residues. After removal of 6 bases from V and 2 bases from J, the junction contained 17 bases not matched to a gene. Germline-derived CDR1 and CDR2 are SGHDT and YYEEEE. CDR3 region: CASTRQQGAPILNYGYTF. CDR3 in DNA: TGTGCCAGCACCCGCCAACAGGGGGCTCCAATCTTAAACTATGGCTACACCTTC.

In this sample, this clonotype turned up a few times. The rearrangement joins TRBV11-2 to TRBJ2-3; D is possibly TRBD2 (6 bases). The V gene lost 5 bases and the J gene lost 0 bases, with 15 bases spanning the gap. Germline CDR1 is SGHAT and CDR2 is FQNNGV. There are 16 residues in the CDR3. The CDR3 is CASSPVAGTSTDTQYF. The CDR3 region has the DNA TGTGCCAGCAGCCCTGTCGCGGGGACTAGCACAGATACGCAGTATTTT.

This clonotype was detected ten times or more. The chain recombines TRBV6-4 with TRBJ1-2, with D uncertain. This CDR3 spans 11 amino acids. CDR1 and CDR2 from the germline V gene are MRHNA and SNTAGT. V lost 5 bases and J lost 5, with 6 bases in between. The CDR3: CASSWRYGYTF. The CDR3 DNA reads as TGTGCCAGCAGTTGGAGGTATGGCTACACCTTC.

A word on this clonotype: This may be a read error, as it is one base from a much larger clone. V usage is TRBV20-1 and J usage is TRBJ1-1, with D uncertain. Deletions cut 8 bases from V and 3 bases from J, with 22 bases between. Germline V gene data show CDR1 as DFQATT and CDR2 as SNEGSKA (reference sequence). The CDR3 totals 15 residues. CDR3 bases: TGCAGTCCTATCCGGGCCCTCCCTGCGGACACTGAAGCTTTCTTT. Amino acids: CSPIRALPADTEAFF.

This clonotype showed up many times. The V and J genes are TRBV15 and TRBJ2-1; D remains unclear. The V end lost 5 bases, the J end lost 5 bases, and 13 bases lay between the germline ends. This CDR3 region has 14 residues. Germline V gives CDR1 LNHNV, CDR2 YYDKDF (reference sequence). The CDR3 DNA sequence: TGTGCCACCAGCCTTGATTTGGGAAACAATGAGCAGTTCTTC. This gives the protein CATSLDLGNNEQFF.

This sequence joins TRBV7-6 and TRBJ2-5; D tentatively reads TRBD1 or TRBD2 (5 bases each). Germline V lookup: CDR1 SGHVS, CDR2 FNYEAQ. This CDR3 spans 16 amino acids. The ends were cut back, 1 base at V and 5 bases at J, with 17 bases in the middle. The CDR3 region has the DNA TGTGCCAGCAGCTTAGGTGTAGGCCCGGGGCGGGAGACCCAGTACTTC. This sequence encodes CASSLGVGPGRETQYF.